This T cell receptor beta chain was sequenced for a study of human T cells and chemical hapten exposure. This clonotype came up a few times. Relative to the germline gene, one junction end is altered; a read error may explain this. The CDR3 has 13 residues. In germline, CDR1 is ENHRY, CDR2 SYGVKD. The time point denotes: patch test 1, 2 weeks after DPC sensitization. As to treatment: therapeutic diphenylcyclopropenone sensitization with weekly scalp DPC. TCRdb called the RACE reads again in MiXCR, with one record for every CDR3 protein. The data show roughly 190,000 distinct CDR3 sequences, about 20% seen once.

The chain couples TRBV10-3 to TRBJ1-4; no clear D gene. The sequences come from whole blood, collected in connection with sensitization to the hapten diphenylcyclopropenone (DPC). This sequence originates from a woman aged 45-65 years with alopecia areata. Some clones in this sample may be carry-over from other donors' samples. The CDR3 region is CPIRRHGNEKLFF. Here the CDR3 DNA reads TGCCCCATCCGGCGACATGGAAATGAAAAACTGTTTTTT.